One and the same sample provided the 14 T cell receptor beta chains below, sequenced in a study of blood T cell repertoires in COVID-19. TCRdb keeps only in-frame clones here, not all; method: immunoSEQ multiplex PCR. The repertoire holds fewer than 100,000 clones, with approximately 78% as singletons. Source material: peripheral blood. The receptor source for this set is a human donor in a cohort sampled during active COVID-19.

For this clone: Other DNA variants within this sample encode the same CDR3. CDR3 sequence: CAWSRGLGAGELFF. DNA of the CDR3: TGTGCCTGGAGCCGGGGGTTGGGGGCCGGGGAGCTGTTTTTT. The V gene is TRBV30, the J gene TRBJ2-2; TRBD2 is a possible D gene (6 bases). Trimming pared 3 bases from V and 6 bases from J, leaving 14 bases between. This CDR3 region has 14 residues. Germline CDR1 GTSNPN, CDR2 SVGIG (reference sequence).

The table lists this clone with a count of one. This chain connects TRBV27 to TRBJ1-6; 12 bases fit TRBD1. CDR1 is MNHEY, CDR2 SMNVEV, per germline (reference sequence). CDR3 length equals 16 residues. The V and J ends lost 3 bases and 7 bases, in that order; junction bases with no gene match: 4. The DNA for the CDR3 is TGTGCCAGCAGTTTGGGACAGGGGGCTCGGAATTCACCCCTCCACTTT. It specifies CASSLGQGARNSPLHF.

The rearrangement links TRBV6-1 to TRBJ1-5, with 7 bases lining up with TRBD1. In germline, CDR1 is MNHNS, CDR2 SASEGT. J gave up 0 bases and V 2 bases, and 10 bases lay outside the gene matches. The CDR3 extends over 18 amino acids. CDR3 DNA sequence: TGTGCCAGCAGTGAAAAAATGAGACAGGGAATTAGCAATCAGCCCCAGCATTTT. Protein: CASSEKMRQGISNQPQHF.

J is TRBJ2-7 and V is TRBV7-2; D is possibly TRBD1 (5 bases). Trimming pared 0 bases from V and 5 bases from J, leaving 8 bases between. Germline lookup yields CDR1 SGHTA and CDR2 FQGNSA. The CDR3 covers 13 residues. The CDR3 reads CASSLAGHHEQYF. DNA of the CDR3: TGTGCCAGCAGCTTAGCCGGACATCACGAGCAGTACTTC. Filled out from reference TRBV7-2 and TRBJ2-7, the complete variable domain reads GAGVSQSPSNKVTEKGKDVELRCDPISGHTALYWYRQSLGQGLEFLIYFQGNSAPDKSGLPSDRFSAERTGGSVSTLTIQRTQQEDSAVYLCASSLAGHHEQYFGPGTRLTVT.

CDR3 amino acids: CASRYDTEAFF. CDR3 bases: TGTGCCAGCAGGTATGACACTGAAGCTTTCTTT. The chain uses TRBV2 and TRBJ1-1; D remains unclear. CDR1 and CDR2 (germline): SNHLY, FYNNEI. This CDR3 has 11 residues. Trimming shortened V by 6 bases and J by 3 bases, and 5 bases separated the two germline ends.

The V gene is TRBV19, the J gene TRBJ1-6; 7 positions match TRBD1. Trimming at V came to 5 bases and at J to 7 bases, leaving 5 bases not matched to a gene. The CDR3 runs 14 residues. The germline V gene has CDR1 LNHDA and CDR2 SQIVND (reference sequence). CDR3 sequence: CASSDRVGNSPLHF. The CDR3 bases are TGTGCCAGTAGTGACAGGGTGGGGAATTCACCCCTCCACTTT. Combining the CDR3 with reference TRBV19 and TRBJ1-6 gives the whole variable domain DGGITQSPKYLFRKEGQNVTLSCEQNLNHDAMYWYRQDPGQGLRLIYYSQIVNDFQKGDIAEGYSVSREKKESFPLTVTSAQKNPTAFYLCASSDRVGNSPLHFGNGTRLTVT.

The genes are TRBV5-1 and TRBJ2-1; weak D call: TRBD2 (7 bases). This CDR3 comprises 14 residues. Germline lookup yields CDR1 SGHRS and CDR2 YFSETQ. The V end lost 1 base, the J end lost 5 bases, and 10 bases lay between the germline ends. This CDR3 is CASSLRGGNNEQFF. In nucleotides, the CDR3 is TGCGCCAGCAGCTTGAGGGGGGGCAACAATGAGCAGTTCTTC.

With respect to this clone: The same CDR3 can be traced to other DNA sequences in this sample. The chain links TRBV5-4 to TRBJ2-7, with D maybe TRBD1 (7 bases). The ends were cut back, 2 bases at V and 4 bases at J, with 13 bases in the middle. The CDR3 is 14 amino acids. Looked up from germline, CDR1 is SGHNT and CDR2 is YYREEE (reference sequence). The CDR3 bases are TGTGCCAGCAGCTTCGGGCAGGGGGGTTACGAGCAGTACTTC. Translated, it gives CASSFGQGGYEQYF.

The rearrangement uses TRBV5-1 and TRBJ2-2; tentative D call: TRBD1 (6 bases). CDR1 and CDR2 from the germline V gene are SGHRS and YFSETQ. The V end lost 1 base, the J end lost 5 bases, and 12 bases lay between the germline ends. The CDR3 has 15 amino acids. This CDR3 is CASSLPAGETGELFF. The CDR3, as DNA: TGCGCCAGCAGCTTGCCGGCAGGGGAGACCGGGGAGCTGTTTTTT.

This clone is labeled medium-sized. The chain combines TRBV30 with TRBJ1-2; TRBD1 matches at 7 bases. The J segment lost 8 bases and the V segment lost 5 bases, leaving 14 bases of the junction unmatched. Germline-derived CDR1 and CDR2 are GTSNPN and SVGIG (reference sequence). The length of the CDR3 is 14 residues. CDR3 sequence: CAWYAGTDALGYTF. CDR3 sequence (DNA): TGTGCCTGGTATGCCGGGACAGATGCCTTGGGCTACACCTTC.

The chain carries TRBV5-1 and TRBJ1-1, with D possibly matching TRBD1 (6 bases). The ends were cut back, 5 bases at V and 4 bases at J, with 18 bases in the middle. Germline CDR1 is SGHRS and CDR2 is YFSETQ. This CDR3 is built from 15 residues. The DNA for the CDR3 is TGCGCCAGCAGGCGGAGTACAGGGCGGGCCACTGAAGCTTTCTTT. This encodes CASRRSTGRATEAFF.

The chain has TRBV9 and TRBJ2-1, with 7 positions matching TRBD2. Losses at the gene ends were 0 bases for V and 4 bases for J; bases not matched to a gene: 4. This CDR3 contains 15 residues. CDR1 and CDR2 (germline): SGDLS, YYNGEE. The CDR3, as DNA: TGTGCCAGCAGCGTAGACGGGGGGACTTACAATGAGCAGTTCTTC. Encoded protein: CASSVDGGTYNEQFF.

This clone was seen a few times. The V gene is TRBV28, the J gene TRBJ1-2, with D perhaps TRBD1 (5 bases). CDR3 length: 12 amino acids. Germline CDR1 MDHEN, CDR2 SYDVKM. V gave up 8 bases and J gave up 1 base, with 8 bases separating them. For the CDR3, the DNA is TGTGCCAGCGCCGACAGTAACTATGGCTACACCTTC. It encodes CASADSNYGYTF.

This chain connects TRBV11-2 to TRBJ1-5; 7 positions agree with TRBD1. J gave up 1 base and V 5 bases, and 5 bases lay outside the gene matches. CDR3 size: 15 residues. Germline CDR1 SGHAT, CDR2 FQNNGV. Here the CDR3 reads CASSRDSLSNQPQHF. CDR3 DNA sequence: TGTGCCAGCAGCAGGGACAGCTTAAGCAATCAGCCCCAGCATTTT.